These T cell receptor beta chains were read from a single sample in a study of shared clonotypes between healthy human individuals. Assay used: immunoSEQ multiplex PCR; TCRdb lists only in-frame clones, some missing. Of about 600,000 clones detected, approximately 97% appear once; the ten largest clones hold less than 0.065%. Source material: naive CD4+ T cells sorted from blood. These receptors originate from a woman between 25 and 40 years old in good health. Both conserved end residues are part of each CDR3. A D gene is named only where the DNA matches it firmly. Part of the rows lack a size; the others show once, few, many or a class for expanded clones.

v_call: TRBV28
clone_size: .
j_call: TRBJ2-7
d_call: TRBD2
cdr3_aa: CASSPTGTSGIYEQYF
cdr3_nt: TGTGCCAGCAGTCCTACCGGGACTAGCGGGATCTACGAGCAGTACTTC

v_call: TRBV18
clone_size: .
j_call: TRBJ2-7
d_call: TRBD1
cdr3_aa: CASSPAAGGAYEQYF
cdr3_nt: TGTGCCAGCTCACCTGCCGCAGGGGGAGCCTACGAGCAGTACTTC

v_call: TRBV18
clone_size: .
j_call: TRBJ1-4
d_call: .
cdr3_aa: CASSPGQGEKLFF
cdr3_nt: TGTGCCAGCTCACCCGGGCAGGGAGAAAAACTGTTTTTT

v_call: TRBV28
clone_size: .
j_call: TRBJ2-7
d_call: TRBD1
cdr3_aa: CASRPYRGQAYEQYF
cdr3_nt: TGTGCCAGCAGGCCTTACAGGGGGCAGGCCTACGAGCAGTACTTC

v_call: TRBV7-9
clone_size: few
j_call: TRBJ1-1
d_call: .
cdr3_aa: CASSFQGPNTEAFF
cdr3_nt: TGTGCCAGCAGCTTCCAGGGACCGAACACTGAAGCTTTCTTT

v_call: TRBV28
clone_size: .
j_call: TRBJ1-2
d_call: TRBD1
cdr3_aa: CASSSGGYGYTF
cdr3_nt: TGTGCCAGCAGTTCAGGGGGGTATGGCTACACCTTC

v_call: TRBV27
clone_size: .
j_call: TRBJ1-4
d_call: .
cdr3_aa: CASSLWGDEKLFF
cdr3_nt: TGTGCCAGCAGTTTATGGGGGGATGAAAAACTGTTTTTT

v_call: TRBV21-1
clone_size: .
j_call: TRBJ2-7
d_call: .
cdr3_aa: CASSFTGGGRKVTYEQYF
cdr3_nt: TGTGCCAGCAGCTTCACCGGAGGGGGACGCAAAGTAACCTACGAGCAGTACTTC

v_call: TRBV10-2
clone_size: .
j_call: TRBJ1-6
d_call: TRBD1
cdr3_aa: CASSEVYRGNSPLHF
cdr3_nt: TGCGCCAGCAGTGAGGTGTACAGGGGAAATTCACCCCTCCACTTT

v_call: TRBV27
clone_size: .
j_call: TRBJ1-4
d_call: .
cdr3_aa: CAIRDPVNEKLFF
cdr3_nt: TGTGCCATCCGGGACCCAGTTAATGAAAAACTGTTTTTT

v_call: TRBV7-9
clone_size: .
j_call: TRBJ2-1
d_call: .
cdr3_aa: CASSGAEQFF
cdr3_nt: TGTGCCAGCAGCGGAGCCGAGCAGTTCTTC

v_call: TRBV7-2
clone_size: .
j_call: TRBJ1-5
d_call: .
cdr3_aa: CASSLEARRYNQPQHF
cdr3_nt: TGTGCCAGCAGCTTAGAGGCAAGGCGATACAATCAGCCCCAGCATTTT

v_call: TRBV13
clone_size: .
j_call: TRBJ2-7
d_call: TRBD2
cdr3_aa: CASSIQLAGGPREQYF
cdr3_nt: TGTGCCAGCAGCATCCAACTAGCGGGAGGGCCAAGAGAGCAGTACTTC

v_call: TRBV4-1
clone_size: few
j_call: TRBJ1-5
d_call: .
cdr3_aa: CASSQDLQGDQPQHF
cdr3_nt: TGCGCCAGCAGCCAAGATCTTCAGGGAGATCAGCCCCAGCATTTT

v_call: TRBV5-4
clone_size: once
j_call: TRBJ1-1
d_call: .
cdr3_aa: CASSLDAGRKRNTEAFF
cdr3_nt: TGTGCCAGCAGCTTGGATGCAGGGCGAAAAAGGAACACTGAAGCTTTCTTT

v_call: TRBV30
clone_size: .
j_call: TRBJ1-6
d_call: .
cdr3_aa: CAWKTEGPPLHF
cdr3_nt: TGTGCCTGGAAAACTGAGGGCCCACCCCTCCACTTT

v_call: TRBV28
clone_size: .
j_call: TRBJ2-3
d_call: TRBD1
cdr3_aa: CASSSGQGRDTQYF
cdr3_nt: TGTGCCAGCAGTTCGGGACAGGGAAGAGATACGCAGTATTTT

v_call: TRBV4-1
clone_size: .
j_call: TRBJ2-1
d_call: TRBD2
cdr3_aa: CASSRGRTSGRAGDNEQFF
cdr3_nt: TGCGCCAGCAGCCGAGGAAGGACTAGCGGGAGGGCCGGGGACAATGAGCAGTTCTTC

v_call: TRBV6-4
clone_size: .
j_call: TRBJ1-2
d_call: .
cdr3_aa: CASITGARENYGYTF
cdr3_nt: TGTGCCAGCATTACAGGCGCGAGGGAGAACTATGGCTACACCTTC

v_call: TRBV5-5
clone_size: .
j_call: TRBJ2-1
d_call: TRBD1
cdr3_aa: CASRRTTTGQGPSSEQFF
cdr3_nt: TGTGCCAGCAGACGAACCACTACCGGACAGGGGCCGAGCTCTGAGCAGTTCTTC

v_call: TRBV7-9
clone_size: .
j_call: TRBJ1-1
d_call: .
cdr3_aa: CASSRLVSPEAFF
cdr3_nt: TGTGCCAGCAGCCGACTCGTATCTCCCGAAGCTTTCTTT

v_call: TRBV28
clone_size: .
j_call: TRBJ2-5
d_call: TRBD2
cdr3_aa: CASSSIAGGVETQYF
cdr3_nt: TGTGCCAGCAGTTCGATAGCGGGGGGGGTCGAGACCCAGTACTTC

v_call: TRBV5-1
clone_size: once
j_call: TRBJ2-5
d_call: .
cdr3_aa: CASSLGGVASAQETQYF
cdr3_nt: TGCGCCAGCAGCTTGGGCGGGGTAGCTAGCGCACAAGAGACCCAGTACTTC

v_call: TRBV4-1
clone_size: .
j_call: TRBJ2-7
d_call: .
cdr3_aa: CASSQDFTGSSYEQYF
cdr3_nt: TGCGCCAGCAGCCAAGATTTTACAGGGAGCTCCTACGAGCAGTACTTC

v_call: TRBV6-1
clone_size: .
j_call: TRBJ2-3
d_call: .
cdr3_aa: CASSEGKFAETDTQYF
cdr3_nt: TGTGCCAGCAGTGAAGGAAAGTTTGCGGAGACAGATACGCAGTATTTT

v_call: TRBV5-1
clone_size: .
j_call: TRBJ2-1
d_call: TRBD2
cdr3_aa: CASSSSVVGGSEQFF
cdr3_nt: TGCGCCAGCAGCTCCAGCGTGGTGGGAGGGAGTGAGCAGTTCTTC

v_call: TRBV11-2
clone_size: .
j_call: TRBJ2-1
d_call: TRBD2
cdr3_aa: CASSYGTSGRLNEQFF
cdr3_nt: TGTGCCAGCAGCTACGGGACTAGCGGGAGGCTTAATGAGCAGTTCTTC

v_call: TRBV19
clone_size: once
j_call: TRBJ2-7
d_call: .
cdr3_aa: CASKKGQAGLYEQYF
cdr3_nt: TGTGCCAGTAAAAAAGGACAGGCGGGGCTCTACGAGCAGTACTTC

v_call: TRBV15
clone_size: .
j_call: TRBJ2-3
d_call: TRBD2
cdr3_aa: CATSGGGLAGATQYF
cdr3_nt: TGTGCCACCAGTGGGGGGGGACTAGCGGGAGCTACGCAGTATTTT

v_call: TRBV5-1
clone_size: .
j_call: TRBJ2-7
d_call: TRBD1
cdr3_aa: CASSFDRETYEQYF
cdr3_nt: TGCGCCAGCAGCTTTGACAGGGAGACCTACGAGCAGTACTTC

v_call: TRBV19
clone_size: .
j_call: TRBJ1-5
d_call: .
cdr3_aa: CASSPSGPPQHF
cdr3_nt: TGTGCCAGTAGCCCTTCGGGACCGCCCCAGCATTTT

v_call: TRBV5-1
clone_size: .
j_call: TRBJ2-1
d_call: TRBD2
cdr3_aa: CASSWGISGRRHNEQFF
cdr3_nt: TGCGCCAGCAGCTGGGGGATTAGCGGGAGACGTCACAATGAGCAGTTCTTC

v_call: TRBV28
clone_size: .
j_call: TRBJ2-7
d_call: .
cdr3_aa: CASSLFGFGTYEQYF
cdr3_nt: TGTGCCAGCAGTTTGTTTGGGTTCGGAACCTACGAGCAGTACTTC

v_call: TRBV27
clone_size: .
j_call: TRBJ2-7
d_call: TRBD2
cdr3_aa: CASSLSASGIGEQYF
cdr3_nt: TGTGCCAGCAGTTTATCGGCTAGCGGGATAGGCGAGCAGTACTTC

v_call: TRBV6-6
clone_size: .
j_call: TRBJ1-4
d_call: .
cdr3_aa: CASSLQGQGEKLFF
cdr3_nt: TGTGCCAGCAGTCTACAGGGCCAGGGTGAAAAACTGTTTTTT

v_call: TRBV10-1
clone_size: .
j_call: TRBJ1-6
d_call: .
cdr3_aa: CASSEASDSPLHF
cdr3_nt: TGCGCCAGCAGTGAGGCTTCAGATTCACCCCTCCACTTT

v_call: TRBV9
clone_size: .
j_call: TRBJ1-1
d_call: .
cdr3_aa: CASSVLGANTEAFF
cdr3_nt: TGTGCCAGCAGCGTACTGGGAGCGAACACTGAAGCTTTCTTT

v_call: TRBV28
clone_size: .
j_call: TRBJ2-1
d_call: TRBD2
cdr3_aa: CASSGPSGIYNEQFF
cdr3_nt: TGTGCCAGCAGTGGCCCTAGCGGGATTTACAATGAGCAGTTCTTC

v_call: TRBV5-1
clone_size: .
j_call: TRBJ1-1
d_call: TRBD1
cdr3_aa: CASIGQGLAFF
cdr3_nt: TGCGCCAGCATCGGACAGGGCCTGGCTTTCTTT

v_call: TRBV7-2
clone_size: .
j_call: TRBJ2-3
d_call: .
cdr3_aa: CASSLTLEASRTDTQYF
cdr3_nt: TGTGCCAGCAGCTTAACCCTGGAAGCGTCTAGAACAGATACGCAGTATTTT

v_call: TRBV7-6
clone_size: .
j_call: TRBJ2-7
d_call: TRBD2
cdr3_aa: CASSSSAGGYEQYF
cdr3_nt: TGTGCCAGCAGCTCCTCAGCGGGAGGGTACGAGCAGTACTTC

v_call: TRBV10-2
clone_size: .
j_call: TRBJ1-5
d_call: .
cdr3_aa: CASSESGSLRPQHF
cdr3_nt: TGCGCCAGCAGTGAATCAGGCAGCTTGAGGCCCCAGCATTTT

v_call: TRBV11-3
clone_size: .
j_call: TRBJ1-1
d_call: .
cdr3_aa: CASSRGVDRKAFF
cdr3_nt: TGTGCCAGCAGCCGCGGGGTAGACAGGAAAGCTTTCTTT

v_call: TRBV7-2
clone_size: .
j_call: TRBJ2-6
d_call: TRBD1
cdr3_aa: CASSLQGALSGANVLTF
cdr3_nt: TGTGCCAGCAGCTTGCAGGGGGCCCTCTCTGGGGCCAACGTCCTGACTTTC

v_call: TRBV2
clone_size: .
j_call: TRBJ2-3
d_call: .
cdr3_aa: CASSEASGGDTQYF
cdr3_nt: TGTGCCAGCAGTGAAGCCTCCGGCGGAGATACGCAGTATTTT

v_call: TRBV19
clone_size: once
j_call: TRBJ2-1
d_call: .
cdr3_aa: CASSMAGGQGNEQFF
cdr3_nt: TGTGCCAGTAGTATGGCAGGGGGGCAAGGTAATGAGCAGTTCTTC

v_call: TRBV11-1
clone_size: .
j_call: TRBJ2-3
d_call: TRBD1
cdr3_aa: CASSKDRGTDTQYF
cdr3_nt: TGTGCCAGCAGCAAGGACAGGGGCACAGATACGCAGTATTTT

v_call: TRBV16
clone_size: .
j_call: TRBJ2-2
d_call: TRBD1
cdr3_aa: CASSRYGQGLANTGELFF
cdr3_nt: TGTGCCAGCAGCCGTTACGGACAGGGTTTGGCGAACACCGGGGAGCTGTTTTTT

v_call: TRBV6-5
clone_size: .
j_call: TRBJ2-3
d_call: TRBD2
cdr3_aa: CASSYSGPGGPDTQYF
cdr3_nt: TGTGCCAGCAGTTACTCCGGGCCGGGAGGCCCAGATACGCAGTATTTT

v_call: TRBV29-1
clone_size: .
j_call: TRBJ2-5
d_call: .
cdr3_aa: CSVKIAVNQETQYF
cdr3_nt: TGCAGCGTCAAGATAGCGGTAAATCAAGAGACCCAGTACTTC

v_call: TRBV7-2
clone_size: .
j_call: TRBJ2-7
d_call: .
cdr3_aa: CASSPLEGYEQYF
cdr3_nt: TGTGCCAGCAGCCCCCTTGAGGGTTACGAGCAGTACTTC

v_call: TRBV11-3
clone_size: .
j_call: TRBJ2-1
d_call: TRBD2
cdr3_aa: CASSLAGGQYNEQFF
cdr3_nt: TGTGCCAGCAGCTTAGCGGGAGGACAATACAATGAGCAGTTCTTC

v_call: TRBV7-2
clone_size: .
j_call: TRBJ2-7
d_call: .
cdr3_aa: CASSPRTTFYEQYF
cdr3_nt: TGTGCCAGCAGCCCCCGGACTACCTTCTACGAGCAGTACTTC